The 23 T cell receptor beta chains below come from one sample, sequenced in a study of T cell changes during pregnancy in multiple sclerosis. Clones were read by immunoSEQ multiplex PCR, and TCRdb kept only the in-frame ones, dropping some. Of roughly 40,000 clones listed, around nine tenths are singletons. The material sequenced was peripheral blood, taken before pregnancy. All receptors come from a female donor with multiple sclerosis, enrolled in a pregnancy study.

The chain couples TRBV7-9 to TRBJ2-1; 9 nucleotides agree with TRBD1. The trim removed 4 bases at V and 4 bases at J, leaving 5 bases unmatched. Per germline, CDR1 SEHNR and CDR2 FQNEAQ (reference sequence). The CDR3 has 15 amino acids. CDR3 DNA sequence: TGTGCCAGCAGCTACCCGGGACAGGGTTACAATGAGCAGTTCTTC. This gives the protein CASSYPGQGYNEQFF.

V and J are TRBV2 and TRBJ2-3; no reliable D call. The CDR3 covers 11 residues. V lost 5 bases and J lost 5, with 5 bases in between. The germline V gene encodes CDR1 SNHLY and CDR2 FYNNEI. The CDR3 protein is CASSPQDTQYF. CDR3 sequence (DNA): TGTGCCAGCAGTCCCCAAGATACGCAGTATTTT.

This clone came up a few times. The rearrangement joins TRBV7-2 to TRBJ2-7, with 9 bases identical to TRBD2. V was clipped by 5 bases and J by 1 base; unmatched bases: 3. Germline CDR1 and CDR2: SGHTA and FQGNSA. This CDR3 spans 14 amino acids. In nucleotides, the CDR3 is TGTGCCAGCAGCGCGACTAGCGGTTCCTACGAGCAGTACTTC. Its protein is CASSATSGSYEQYF.

The genes are TRBV4-2 and TRBJ2-7; D gene uncertain. V shed 0 bases and J shed 0 bases, with 15 bases lying between them. The CDR3 contains 17 residues. Looked up from germline, CDR1 is LGHNA and CDR2 is YNFKEQ. CDR3 nucleotide sequence: TGTGCCAGCAGCCAAGAAGGCGTTGAGAGCGTCTCCTACGAGCAGTACTTC. Protein sequence: CASSQEGVESVSYEQYF.

This chain connects TRBV10-2 to TRBJ2-3; unclear D gene. V lost 4 bases to trimming and J lost 2 bases, with 10 bases between them. Per germline, CDR1 WSHSY and CDR2 SAAADI. This CDR3 spans 14 amino acids. The CDR3 nucleotides read TGCGCCAGCAGTGGGTGGCTTTACACAGATACGCAGTATTTT. This translates into CASSGWLYTDTQYF.

This clone was detected only a few times. This chain uses TRBV15 with TRBJ2-6, with a weak D call TRBD1 (6 bases). V lost 5 bases and J lost 0, with 14 bases in between. Germline V gene data show CDR1 as LNHNV and CDR2 as YYDKDF (reference sequence). The CDR3 runs 17 residues. The CDR3 spells CATSPGQPNSGANVLTF. CDR3 DNA sequence: TGTGCCACCAGCCCGGGACAACCGAACTCTGGGGCCAACGTCCTGACTTTC. Looking up the rest from reference TRBV15 and TRBJ2-6 gives the full variable domain: DAMVIQNPRYQVTQFGKPVTLSCSQTLNHNVMYWYQQKSSQAPKLLFHYYDKDFNNEADTPDNFQSRRPNTSFCFLDIRSPGLGDTAMYLCATSPGQPNSGANVLTFGAGSRLTVL.

In this sample, this clone turned up once. The chain joins TRBV5-4 to TRBJ1-6; D may be TRBD1 (6 bases). Germline CDR1 is SGHNT and CDR2 is YYREEE (reference sequence). Trimming took off 0 bases at V and 7 bases at J, with 8 bases between the two ends. The CDR3 contains 14 residues. The CDR3 nucleotides read TGTGCCAGCAGCTTGGACAGGGCAAATTCACCCCTCCACTTT. Its protein product is CASSLDRANSPLHF.

This clone was recorded once. V and J are TRBV28 and TRBJ2-7; TRBD2 aligns across 13 bases. Germline V gene lookup returns CDR1 MDHEN and CDR2 SYDVKM. This CDR3 comprises 15 residues. V trimming: 6 bases; J trimming: 3 bases; junction bases outside the gene matches: 5. CDR3 in amino acids: CASRGLAGVGYEQYF. The DNA for the CDR3 is TGTGCCAGCAGAGGACTAGCGGGAGTAGGCTACGAGCAGTACTTC.

This clone was recorded only once. The rearrangement joins TRBV5-1 to TRBJ2-3; D is unclear. Trimming took 5 bases from V and 3 from J, leaving 7 bases between them. The CDR3 length is 12 residues. Germline-derived CDR1 and CDR2 are SGHRS and YFSETQ. The CDR3 reads CASREWTDTQYF. CDR3 sequence (DNA): TGCGCCAGCAGGGAGTGGACAGATACGCAGTATTTT.

The genes are TRBV18 and TRBJ2-4; D is undetermined. Between the trimmed V and J ends, which lost 3 bases and 0 bases, there was a span of 6 bases. Germline V gene lookup returns CDR1 KGHSH and CDR2 LQKENI. The CDR3 totals 14 residues. The CDR3 nucleotides are TGTGCCAGCTCACCCCCAGTAGCCAAAAACATTCAGTACTTC. Translating it yields CASSPPVAKNIQYF.

This clone appeared a few times. The chain combines TRBV12-2 with TRBJ2-7; TRBD2 is the table's D call and was not checked against the DNA. TRBV12-2 is marked as a pseudogene. This CDR3 has 15 amino acids. CDR3: CASRLASGSSYEQYF. The CDR3 DNA reads TGTGCAAGTCGCTTAGCTAGCGGGAGCTCCTACGAGCAGTACTTC.

The V and J genes are TRBV28 and TRBJ1-5; D not resolved. V was clipped by 6 bases and J by 5 bases, with 11 bases between them. From germline, CDR1 is MDHEN and CDR2 SYDVKM. The CDR3 totals 13 residues. The CDR3 spells CASRAGEYQPQHF. In DNA form, the CDR3 reads TGTGCCAGCAGGGCGGGAGAGTATCAGCCCCAGCATTTT.

This rearrangement joins TRBV11-2 to TRBJ2-5; unclear D gene. Trimming took off 2 bases at V and 4 bases at J, with 5 bases between the two ends. The CDR3 extends over 12 amino acids. Germline loops: CDR1 SGHAT, CDR2 FQNNGV. The CDR3 reads CASSLSRETQYF. In DNA form, the CDR3 reads TGTGCCAGCAGCTTATCCCGAGAGACCCAGTACTTC.

V usage is TRBV5-4 and J usage is TRBJ2-1, with 13 bases identical to TRBD2. The V segment lost 4 bases and the J segment 10 bases; nucleotides outside the gene matches: 8. Germline lookup yields CDR1 SGHNT and CDR2 YYREEE (reference sequence). CDR3 length: 15 amino acids. In DNA, the CDR3 is TGTGCCAGCAGCGCTGGACTAGCGGGAGTTATGGAGCAGTTCTTC. Amino acid sequence: CASSAGLAGVMEQFF.

The chain carries TRBV30 and TRBJ1-2; perhaps TRBD1 as D (6 bases). The germline V gene has CDR1 GTSNPN and CDR2 SVGIG (reference sequence). V lost 3 bases to trimming and J lost 3 bases, with 23 bases between them. CDR3 size: 17 residues. CDR3 amino acids: CAWRITVKGGRDYGYTF. The CDR3 DNA is TGTGCCTGGAGGATAACGGTAAAGGGGGGGCGAGACTATGGCTACACCTTC.

The chain couples TRBV5-1 to TRBJ2-2; tentative D call: TRBD1 (5 bases). The germline V and J ends were trimmed by 2 bases and 0 bases, with 8 bases remaining between them. CDR3 size: 15 residues. CDR1 SGHRS and CDR2 YFSETQ come from the germline V gene. CDR3 in amino acids: CASSFPRANTGELFF. CDR3 DNA sequence: TGCGCCAGCAGCTTTCCCAGGGCGAACACCGGGGAGCTGTTTTTT.

To note about this clone: The junction departs from germline at one end; a sequencing error may be responsible. The chain combines TRBV27 with TRBJ2-7; 13 positions match TRBD2. CDR1 is MNHEY and CDR2 is SMNVEV in the germline V gene (reference sequence). CDR3 size: 17 residues. The CDR3 sequence: CASSVSKGLAGPYEQYF. DNA of the CDR3: TGTGCCAGCAGTGTATCAAAGGGACTAGCGGGACCATACGAGCAGTACTTC.

About this clone itself: One end of the junction varies from germline; a read error may be responsible. The CDR3 sequence is CASSHQQGGNAGELFF. The DNA for the CDR3 is TGTGCCAGCAGCCACCAACAGGGGGGGAACGCCGGGGAGCTGTTTTTT. V usage is TRBV7-3 and J usage is TRBJ2-2; the D gene is possibly TRBD1 (8 bases). Germline V gene data show CDR1 as SGHTA and CDR2 as FQGTGA. The CDR3 is made up of 16 amino acids.

The V call is TRBV19, the J call TRBJ2-1; D not resolved. Trimming took off 4 bases at V and 7 bases at J, with 29 bases between the two ends. Germline values: CDR1 LNHDA, CDR2 SQIVND (reference sequence). The CDR3 is 19 amino acids. For the CDR3, the DNA is TGTGCCAGTAGTACCACCTCATTGCGTTCTGCGGCCAGCCGGAATGAGCAGTTCTTC. It is translated as CASSTTSLRSAASRNEQFF.

The CDR3 sequence is CASSFRPGQGNEKLFF. The CDR3 coding sequence is TGTGCCAGTAGTTTCCGACCGGGACAGGGGAATGAAAAACTGTTTTTT. V gene TRBV19 combines with J gene TRBJ1-4, with 10 bases that match TRBD1. In germline, CDR1 is LNHDA, CDR2 SQIVND (reference sequence). Unmatched junction bases numbered 8, after V lost 5 bases and J lost 5 bases. CDR3 size: 16 residues.

This sequence joins TRBV30 and TRBJ2-1; 9 bases fit TRBD2. The V segment lost 4 bases and the J segment 5 bases; nucleotides outside the gene matches: 9. This CDR3 has 15 amino acids. Germline lookup yields CDR1 GTSNPN and CDR2 SVGIG (reference sequence). The CDR3 region is CAWNLRTSVDNEQFF. The DNA of the CDR3 is TGTGCCTGGAACCTAAGGACTAGCGTTGACAATGAGCAGTTCTTC.

The chain is built from TRBV25-1 and TRBJ2-1; 10 positions agree with TRBD2. Trimming removed 1 base from V and 7 bases from J; junction bases left unmatched: 4. The germline gives CDR1 MGHDK, CDR2 SYGVNS. The CDR3 sequence is 15 residues long. DNA for the CDR3: TGTGCCAGCAGTGAATCTAGCGGGAGAGGTAATGAGCAGTTCTTC. This translates into CASSESSGRGNEQFF.

The V and J genes are TRBV11-2 and TRBJ2-1, with 7 bases matching TRBD1. With V trimmed by 1 base and J by 0 bases, 0 bases remained unmatched. The CDR3 spans 15 residues. Germline CDR1 and CDR2: SGHAT and FQNNGV. The CDR3 DNA is TGTGCCAGCAGCTTAGCAGGGGGCTCCTACAATGAGCAGTTCTTC. The encoded protein is CASSLAGGSYNEQFF.